The subject of this entry is one TCR beta chain. Other DNA sequences of this sample code for an identical CDR3. This entry comes from a study of Ad26.COV2.S vaccination and SARS-CoV-2 variants. Clones were read by immunoSEQ multiplex PCR, and TCRdb kept only the in-frame ones, dropping some. The sample holds about 180,000 clones, roughly 87% seen once. This CDR3 is 11 amino acids long. Looked up from germline, CDR1 is MNHEY and CDR2 is SVGAGI. The V end was cut by 5 bases, the J end by 5 bases, with 1 base between. The sample in question was peripheral blood, obtained after recovery from COVID-19. The chain uses TRBV6-5 and TRBJ1-6; D unclear. This clonotype was obtained from a human donor who had recovered from COVID-19. In DNA form, the CDR3 reads TGTGCCAGCAGTAATAATTCACCCCTCCACTTT. Translating it yields CASSNNSPLHF.